Detailed here is one T cell receptor (beta chain). The antigen remains undetermined. Data came from immunoSEQ multiplex PCR; TCRdb stores just in-frame clones and leaves some out. The table records 150,000 or so clones, about 91% of them present only once. This entry belongs to a study of T cell responses to AZD1222 COVID-19 vaccine. Overall study results and limits: Of spike-specific TCRs, nearly half reportedly target regions left unmutated in variants. Spike-specific TCRs gained breadth and depth after people received two AZD1222 doses. Repertoire collection took place solely once the T cell response had peaked.

V shed 8 bases and J 0 bases; nucleotides not matched to a gene: 4. CDR3 length equals 13 residues. Germline lookup yields CDR1 MRHNA and CDR2 SNTAGT. Second doses that came at about 4 or about 12 weeks were put together. This clonotype was obtained from an adult who received the AZD1222 COVID-19 vaccine. The sequences come from peripheral blood, collected 28 days after the second AZD1222 dose. The chain combines TRBV6-4 with TRBJ2-7, with 7 bases aligning to TRBD1. The CDR3 DNA is TGTGCCAGCCAACAGGGGAGCTCCTACGAGCAGTACTTC. It codes for CASQQGSSYEQYF.